This TCR beta chain comes out of a study of cytomegalovirus exposure and HLA in healthy donors (dated by TCRdb to about 2017). With respect to the entire study: An earlier analysis of roughly 570 of the donors reported about 260 Gb of sequence data and 95 million to 120 million unique TCR beta sequences obtained from 180 million or so T cells. An earlier analysis of some 500 of the donors used high-throughput TCR beta sequencing to judge whether each TCR beta V gene segment behaved as functional or pseudogenic. Along with the roughly 670-subject first cohort, a separate validation cohort of over a hundred different subjects was used. Every repertoire in the discovery cohort had been generated on one and the same sequencing platform. Using immunosequencing, the study profiled T cell repertoires from fewer than 700 subjects and related those repertoires to cytomegalovirus serostatus. To predict cytomegalovirus infection status, the study combined high-throughput TCR immunosequencing, statistical association of individual TCRs with disease status, and machine learning. Roughly five DR-DQ haplotypes were handled as single units for association and clustering, since linkage in the cohort was strong. To study patterns of TCR occurrence, a later analysis re-analyzed previously published TCR beta repertoires from just over 650 donors and added high-resolution HLA genotyping. HLA typing included class I and class II loci at four-digit resolution. The aim of the study was to test whether cataloging public T cell receptors could identify signatures of past pathogen exposure. Around 320 gigabases of sequencing data and approximately 93 million unique TCR sequences were included in an early release covering roughly 600 HLA-typed donors. Of the approximately 400 genotyped donors, 65% to 90% fell in the genetic ancestry cluster associated with self-reported Caucasian donors. Alongside the repertoire data, information on donor age, sex, ethnicity and CMV serostatus was compiled. Typing coverage varied by locus: roughly 620-640 donors for A, B, C, DRB1 and DQB1; under 550 for DQA1; about 600 for DPA1; 450 to 480 for DPB1. A later genetic analysis took genome-wide SNP genotypes for about 55% of the roughly 700 donors and used that subset as a discovery cohort. The later analysis used no new phenotypic data to find candidate immune exposures, relying instead on TCR beta sequences and their occurrence across donors. Among some 410 genotyped donors of the cohort, an average of approximately 240,000 unique TCR beta nucleotide sequences was sequenced per donor, of which roughly 17% were non-productive.

The cohort was made up of hundreds of healthy bone marrow donors. All cohort members were sampled while nominally healthy, although unrecorded immune exposures were likely present. The donor was CMV seronegative and was included in the group of over 300 seronegative cohort members. Each donor provided a peripheral blood sample, and peripheral blood mononuclear cells were used for TCR beta sequencing. Genomic DNA was extracted from the blood cell samples with the Qiagen DNeasy Blood Extraction Kit. Library preparation was by the immunoSEQ multiplex PCR assay. For the multiplex PCR, a mixture combining 60 forward primers for TCR Vbeta segments and 13 reverse primers for TCR Jbeta segments was used. The CDR3 region of rearranged TCR beta genes was amplified from genomic DNA by a multiplex PCR assay. The amplified TCR beta libraries were sequenced on the Illumina HiSeq System as 87-base-pair reads. Per the source publication's procedure: A later analysis counted about 82 million unique TCR beta chains across the 670 or so repertoires, and roughly 11 million of these chains were shared by at least two donors. A nearest-neighbor algorithm error-corrected the raw reads and collapsed the reads into unique sequences, merging closely related sequences to remove PCR and sequencing errors. V, D and J gene segments were assigned by aligning CDR3 sequences to IMGT reference sequences. For a sequence to be retained, a match of at least six nucleotides to both a V gene segment and a J gene segment was required. A rearrangement was called productive if the CDR3 had no stop codons and remained in frame with V and J, and every other rearrangement was called non-productive. CDR3 was defined by IMGT convention, running from the second conserved V-encoded cysteine to the conserved J-encoded phenylalanine. The earlier analysis of about 570 of the donors excluded any sequence lacking an unambiguous match to a single V gene segment. In an earlier analysis of approximately 610 of the donors, V segments were called functional above 56.7% productive rearrangements and were called segregating when the between-donor standard deviation exceeded 5%. To diagnose cytomegalovirus status from the catalog of TCR beta chain sequences, a statistical classification framework was built. In a later analysis, TCR nucleotide sequences were compared against IMGT/GENE-DB human TR gene sequences so that V and J genes could be assigned. In a later analysis, CDR3 sequences and most-parsimonious VDJ recombination scenarios were assigned using the TCRdist pipeline. In a later analysis, every TCR beta chain was defined by the combination of its CDR3 amino acid sequence and its V-gene family, and reads without a unique V-gene family were dropped. In a later analysis, approximately 590 highly shared, low-generation-probability nucleotide sequences were removed to address suspected cross-contamination and a sequencing artifact. A later analysis calculated a clonal expansion index for each public chain from normalized within-repertoire ranks of inferred template counts. In a later analysis, generation probabilities were computed using a VDJ recombination model fitted to out-of-frame rearrangements, and the results were checked against IGoR. In a later analysis, TCR-TCR, TCR-HLA and TCR-CMV co-occurrence was scored with hypergeometric tests, and a repertoire-size bias correction was applied to TCR pairs. False discovery rates were estimated in a later analysis by permuting HLA or CMV assignments 20 times. A later analysis grouped co-occurring TCRs with DBSCAN, adding TCRdist sequence similarity when clustering within HLA-allele-positive subsets. Repertoires with fewer than 30,000 or more than 120,000 public chains, plus five repertoires with anomalous nucleotide sharing, were excluded from co-occurrence clustering. TCRdb re-hosts the immuneACCESS table, in-frame sequences only. Its copies lack some clones; in the studies checked, an unresolved V gene accounts for under half of them, and the cause for the rest is not known. V and J calls and clone size are copied from that table; D and trimming were computed from the DNA. The sample includes roughly 100,000 clones, with around 60% observed a single time. The ten largest clones represent roughly 3.4% of the sample.

Points the paper makes about the study in general: A later genetic analysis reported fewer N-insertions in productive TCRs among donors in an Asian-associated ancestry cluster than the roughly 620-donor mean. A later analysis found that HLA-associated TCR beta chains were more clonally expanded and had lower generation probabilities than equally common non-associated chains. Strong co-occurrence of HLA alleles, especially DR and DQ, made assigning TCR associations to individual alleles difficult. Several of the top co-occurrence clusters appeared to be linked to parvovirus B19, influenza, CMV and Epstein-Barr virus, according to a later analysis. The only immune exposure information available for the cohort was CMV serostatus. HLA typing was unavailable for some donors at each locus, so association tests used only the typed subset. A further reported finding was that TCR beta sequences accurately predicted the HLA-A and HLA-B alleles for most subjects in the first cohort. According to a later analysis, TCR association rates differed among HLA loci, with DRB1 alleles showing the most associated TCRs and HLA-C alleles showing the fewest. The 87-base-pair reads could not distinguish some IMGT-functional V segments, including TRBV6-2 and TRBV6-3, so those segments were excluded. V-gene and J-gene trimming of TCR beta chains was associated with a missense DCLRE1C variant in a later genetic analysis, and the association was replicated in an independent cohort. In an earlier analysis of about 540 of the donors, most TCR beta V segments were observed in productive rearrangements about 90% or about 30% of the time, broadly matching IMGT annotations. In vitro tests confirmed that a few of the cytomegalovirus-associated TCR beta chains recognize cytomegalovirus antigens. The classifier was reported to diagnose cytomegalovirus status with high specificity and sensitivity in both the original cohort and the validation cohort. A total of about 180 TCR beta chains were listed by the study as associated with cytomegalovirus. The cohort was sequenced for TCR beta chains only, and without alpha or paired-chain data the features that could be detected were limited. It was suggested by the authors that the approach could potentially be generalized to other disease states and immunological phenotypes. In a later analysis, most CMV-associated TCR beta chains were found to appear HLA-restricted, with HLA associations seemingly driven largely by CMV exposure. Roughly uniform sequencing depth across donors was assumed in presence/absence analyses, although this assumption may not hold. A group of highly shared sequence variants was considered likely to be a technical artifact of the sequencing pipeline. Linkage disequilibrium might explain the correlated functional status among segregating V segments, but an unknown experimental factor could not be excluded. While some public TCRs were present in many individuals, most TCR sequences turned up only very rarely across donors. Because counts were too low, roughly 17 rarely observed V segments, including chromosome 9 orphons, were left out of the earlier analysis of 587 of the donors. At a false discovery rate of 0.05, a later analysis linked under 20,000 TCR beta sequences to specific HLA alleles.

On this clone itself: What antigen it recognizes has not been identified. No base-level quality is on record; no much larger clone is a single base apart.

The CDR3 holds 15 amino acids from the cysteine to the phenylalanine. Just the 45-base CDR3 DNA is kept, in frame starting at base 1. V lost 1 base and J lost 5 bases; the stretch between them is 14 bases long. CDR1 and CDR2, looked up from the germline V gene, are MNHEY and SVGAGI. Recombination linked TRBV6-5 to TRBJ2-5; TRBD2 is possibly the D segment (6 matching bases). Sequencing used PBMCs. The source of this sequence is a woman in her forties or fifties in good health and CMV-seronegative. The base sequence is TGTGCCAGCAGTTACTTGGCGGGGTTACGGGAGACCCAGTACTTC. Its product reads: CASSYLAGLRETQYF.